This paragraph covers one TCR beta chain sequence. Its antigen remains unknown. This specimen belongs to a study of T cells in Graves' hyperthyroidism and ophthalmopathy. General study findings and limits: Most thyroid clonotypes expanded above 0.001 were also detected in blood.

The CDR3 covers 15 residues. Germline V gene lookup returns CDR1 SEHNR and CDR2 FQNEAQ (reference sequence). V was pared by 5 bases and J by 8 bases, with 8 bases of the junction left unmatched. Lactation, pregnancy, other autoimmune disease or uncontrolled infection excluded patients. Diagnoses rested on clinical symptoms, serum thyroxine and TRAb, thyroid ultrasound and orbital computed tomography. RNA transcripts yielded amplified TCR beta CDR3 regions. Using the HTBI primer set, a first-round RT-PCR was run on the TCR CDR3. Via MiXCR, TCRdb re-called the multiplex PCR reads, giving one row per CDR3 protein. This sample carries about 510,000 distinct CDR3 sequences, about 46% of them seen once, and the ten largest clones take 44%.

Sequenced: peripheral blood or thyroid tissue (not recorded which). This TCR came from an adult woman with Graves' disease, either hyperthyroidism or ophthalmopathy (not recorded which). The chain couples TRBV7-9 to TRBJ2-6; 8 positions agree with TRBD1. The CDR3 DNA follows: TGTGCCAGCAGCCAAAGGGGGACAGGTACCAACGTCCTGACTTTC. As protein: CASSQRGTGTNVLTF.